The clone carrying this T cell receptor (beta chain) has only a few counts. Its cognate antigen is unknown. This sample is part of a study of cytomegalovirus exposure and HLA in healthy donors. Findings and caveats of the study: Per a prior analysis, the majority of TCR beta V segments were productive roughly 87% or roughly 30% of the time. Among immune exposure information, only CMV serostatus was available. Researchers reported in a later analysis that a missense DCLRE1C variant was tied to TCR beta V- and J-gene trimming. Further analysis was carried out later, and it showed several of the most significant clusters appearing linked to common viral pathogens.

The PCR contained 60 Vbeta and 13 Jbeta primers. Only in-frame clones appear in the TCRdb table, and some are missing; sequencing was by immunoSEQ multiplex PCR. Of about 220,000 clones listed, less than 85% were seen once; the top ten hold 0.63%. Trimming removed 3 bases at V and 8 bases at J, with 13 bases between. CDR3 length: 13 residues. Germline assignment: CDR1 MNHNS and CDR2 SASEGT. The clonotype originates from a man younger than 35 in good health and CMV-seronegative. The sequencing input was PBMCs. The V call is TRBV6-1, the J call TRBJ1-2; TRBD1 might be the D (5 bases). The CDR3 loop is CASSETEVGGYTF. The CDR3 DNA sequence: TGTGCCAGCAGTGAGACAGAGGTTGGGGGCTACACCTTC.